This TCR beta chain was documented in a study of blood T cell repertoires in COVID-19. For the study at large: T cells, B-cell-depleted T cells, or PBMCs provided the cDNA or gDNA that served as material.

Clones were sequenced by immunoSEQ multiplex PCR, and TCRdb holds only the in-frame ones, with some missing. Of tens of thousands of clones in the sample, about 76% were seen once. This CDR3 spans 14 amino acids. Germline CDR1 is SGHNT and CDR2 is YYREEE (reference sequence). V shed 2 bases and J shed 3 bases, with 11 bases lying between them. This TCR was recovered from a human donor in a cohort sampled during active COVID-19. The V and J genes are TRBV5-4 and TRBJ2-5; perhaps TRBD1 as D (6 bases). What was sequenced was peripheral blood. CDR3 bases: TGTGCCAGCAGCTTACAGGGTAATGAAGAGACCCAGTACTTC. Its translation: CASSLQGNEETQYF.